Listed below are T cell receptor beta chains from one sample, sequenced in a study of response to subunit inactivated influenza vaccine. TCRdb recomputed calls from the RT-PCR reads with MiXCR, one row per CDR3 protein. The data hold about 190,000 distinct CDR3 sequences, with approximately 15% observed a single time. The sample in question was CD8+ T cells sorted from PBMCs, obtained 5 days after vaccination. These receptors came from a man aged 50 to 59 who received an inactivated influenza vaccine. The CDR3 runs from the conserved cysteine through the conserved F or W. A D gene is named only where the DNA matches it firmly. A row's size may be missing; if present it is once, few, many or a size class.

V gene	clone size	D gene	J gene	CDR3 DNA	CDR3 protein
TRBV28	NA	NA	TRBJ2-3	TGTGCCAGCAGTGCCGGACGGCCCACAGATACGCAGTATTTT	CASSAGRPTDTQYF
TRBV7-9	NA	NA	TRBJ1-2	TGTGCCAGCAGCTTAGTGGGCAGTCGGTATGGCTACACCTTC	CASSLVGSRYGYTF
TRBV11-2	many	NA	TRBJ2-2	TGTGCCAGCAGCTTGAAATTAACCGGGGAGCTGTTTTTT	CASSLKLTGELFF
TRBV28	few	NA	TRBJ2-3	TGTGCCAGCATCCAACGAGGCCCAGATACGCAGTATTTT	CASIQRGPDTQYF
TRBV28	NA	NA	TRBJ2-1	TGTGCCACCGGGTCCCCGAATCCGTACAATGAGCAGTTCTTC	CATGSPNPYNEQFF
TRBV12-3/TRBV12-4	few	NA	TRBJ1-5	TGTGCCAGCAGTTCTCAGGGATTGCAGCCCCAGCATTTT	CASSSQGLQPQHF
TRBV12-3/TRBV12-4	NA	TRBD2	TRBJ2-1	TGTGCCAGCAGAATCCCGGGACTAGGATACAATGAGCAGTTCTTC	CASRIPGLGYNEQFF
TRBV20-1	few	NA	TRBJ2-1	TGCAGTGCTTATCTTTGGCGGAGCTCCTACAATGAGCAGTTCTTC	CSAYLWRSSYNEQFF
TRBV10-3	few	NA	TRBJ2-7	TGTGCCATCAGTCCGGACTCCTACGAGCAGTACTTC	CAISPDSYEQYF
TRBV6-1	many	NA	TRBJ2-7	TGTGCCAGCAGTGAACCCAGGACTGAACACTCCTACGAGCAGTACTTC	CASSEPRTEHSYEQYF
TRBV28	NA	NA	TRBJ2-5	TGTGCCAGCAGTTTAATCACAGATAACCACAAAGAGACCCAGTACTTC	CASSLITDNHKETQYF
TRBV4-2	NA	TRBD2	TRBJ2-1	TGTGCCAGCAGCCCACAACTTAGCGGGGGGGCGTACAATGAGCAGTTCTTC	CASSPQLSGGAYNEQFF
TRBV4-2	NA	TRBD2	TRBJ2-7	TGTGCCAGCAGCCACCCAGGACTAGCGGAAACCTACGAGCAGTACTTC	CASSHPGLAETYEQYF
TRBV16	few	NA	TRBJ2-7	TGTGCCAGCAGCCAATCGGCGGGGGACAGTTACGAGCAGTACTTC	CASSQSAGDSYEQYF
TRBV29-1	many	NA	TRBJ2-7	TGCAGCGTTGAAGAGAAGGCGGGTAGCTCCTACGAGCAGTACTTC	CSVEEKAGSSYEQYF
TRBV12-3/TRBV12-4	NA	NA	TRBJ1-2	TGTGCCAGCAGTTTAGGGAGCTCGGTAGGCTACACCTTC	CASSLGSSVGYTF
TRBV25-1	NA	NA	TRBJ2-7	TGTGCCAGCAGTGACTCCGGAGCCAGCTCCTACGAGCAGTACTTC	CASSDSGASSYEQYF
TRBV27	few	NA	TRBJ2-1	TGTGCCAGCAGTTTGACAGTTTCCTACAATGAGCAGTTCTTC	CASSLTVSYNEQFF
TRBV5-6	NA	TRBD1	TRBJ2-7	TGTGCCAGCAGCAGCGCAGGGGGATCCAGCTCCTACGAGCAGTACTTC	CASSSAGGSSSYEQYF
TRBV9	few	TRBD2	TRBJ2-2	TGTGCCAGCAGCGCATTAGCGGGAGGAGCCGGGGAGCTGTTTTTT	CASSALAGGAGELFF
TRBV4-3	few	TRBD2	TRBJ2-3	TGCGCCAGCAGCCCCGAAGGGAGGCGGGGGGATACGCAGTATTTT	CASSPEGRRGDTQYF
TRBV4-2	few	NA	TRBJ2-7	TGTGCCAGCAGCCAATTTGGCGTACAGTTGGGCTCCTACGAGCAGTACTTC	CASSQFGVQLGSYEQYF
TRBV10-3	few	NA	TRBJ2-2	TGTGCCATCAGTGAAGTTGGGATGAACACCGGGGAGCTGTTTTTT	CAISEVGMNTGELFF
TRBV12-3/TRBV12-4	NA	NA	TRBJ2-7	TGTGCCAGCAGTTCCGGGACATACTCCTACGAGCAGTACTTC	CASSSGTYSYEQYF
TRBV7-2	many	TRBD1	TRBJ1-2	TGTGCCAGCAGCTTGACAGGGGTTGAGGGCTACACCTTC	CASSLTGVEGYTF
TRBV12-2	NA	NA	TRBJ2-2	TGTGCAAGTCGCACCACCCCAGGGAGTACAGGGAGAACCGGGGAGCTGTTTTTT	CASRTTPGSTGRTGELFF
TRBV18	NA	TRBD1	TRBJ2-7	TGTGCCAGCTCAGAAGGGACAGGGGGGTACGAGCAGTACTTC	CASSEGTGGYEQYF
TRBV27	few	NA	TRBJ1-2	TGTGCCAGCAGTTTCGCAGGCTCTGGCTATGGCTACACCTTC	CASSFAGSGYGYTF
TRBV7-6	NA	NA	TRBJ2-3	TGTGCCAGCAGCTCCGGACCCACAGATACGCAGTATTTT	CASSSGPTDTQYF
TRBV19	few	NA	TRBJ2-7	TGTGCCAGTAGTATAAAGAACGGACCCTACGAGCAGTACTTC	CASSIKNGPYEQYF
TRBV6-5	few	TRBD1	TRBJ1-1	TGTGCCAGCAGTTACTCAACAGGGGCGGCTGAAGCTTTCTTT	CASSYSTGAAEAFF
TRBV7-9	many	TRBD1	TRBJ2-2	TGTGCCAGCAGCGCCCGGGACAGTAACACCGGGGAGCTGTTTTTT	CASSARDSNTGELFF
TRBV4-1	NA	NA	TRBJ2-7	TGCGCCAGCAGCCAAGCGGACAGTGCCTACGAGCAGTACTTC	CASSQADSAYEQYF
TRBV5-1	NA	TRBD1	TRBJ1-2	TGCGCCAGCAGCTGGACGGGACAGGGGTTATATGGCTACACCTTC	CASSWTGQGLYGYTF
TRBV7-9	NA	NA	TRBJ2-7	TGTGCCAGCAGCTTAGCCAGCGGCGAGCAGTACTTC	CASSLASGEQYF
TRBV3-1	NA	TRBD2	TRBJ2-3	TGTGCCAGCAGCCATAGCCTAGCGGGCACAGATACGCAGTATTTT	CASSHSLAGTDTQYF
TRBV7-2	NA	NA	TRBJ2-5	TGTGCCAGCAGCTCAACCCGGGGGATCGAGACCCAGTACTTC	CASSSTRGIETQYF
TRBV6-2/TRBV6-3	few	TRBD2	TRBJ2-3	TGTGCCAGATCAATAGCGGGAGATACGCAGTATTTT	CARSIAGDTQYF
TRBV11-2	few	NA	TRBJ1-1	TGTGCCAGCAGCTTAGTGGTCTGGGGGGGGAACACTGAAGCTTTCTTT	CASSLVVWGGNTEAFF
TRBV7-8	few	TRBD1	TRBJ1-2	TGTGCCAGCAGCGGGACAGGGAGGTCCTCCTATGGCTACACCTTC	CASSGTGRSSYGYTF
TRBV10-2	NA	TRBD2	TRBJ2-1	TGCGCCAGCAGTGAGTCGGGTCTAGCGGGAGGGCCCCCGGGGAATGAGCAGTTCTTC	CASSESGLAGGPPGNEQFF
TRBV6-1	many	NA	TRBJ1-5	TGTGCCAGCCAAAATAGGGGTAGCAATCAGCCCCAGCATTTT	CASQNRGSNQPQHF
TRBV7-9	NA	TRBD1	TRBJ2-2	TGTGCCAGCAGCGTTTCGGATCGACAGGGTCGAACCGGGGAGCTGTTTTTT	CASSVSDRQGRTGELFF
TRBV12-3/TRBV12-4	NA	NA	TRBJ2-1	TGTGCCAGCAGTCCCAGGGCCAGCGGCCTCTACAATGAGCAGTTCTTC	CASSPRASGLYNEQFF
TRBV27	few	TRBD1	TRBJ1-1	TGTGCCAGCAGTTTCCACGGACAGGGGGAATTTAGTGAAGCTTTCTTT	CASSFHGQGEFSEAFF
TRBV2	NA	TRBD2	TRBJ2-3	TGTGCCAGCACAGGACTAGCGGGCACAGATACGCAGTATTTT	CASTGLAGTDTQYF
TRBV12-5	NA	NA	TRBJ1-5	TGTGCTAGTGGTTTGGAGGGTCAGCCCCAGCATTTT	CASGLEGQPQHF
TRBV4-3	few	TRBD1	TRBJ1-1	TGCGCCAGCAGCCAAGAAACAGGGGCTTGGGCTGAAGCTTTCTTT	CASSQETGAWAEAFF
TRBV20-1	few	TRBD2	TRBJ2-5	TGCAGTGCTGGTCTTCTAGCGGGGGTAGAAGAGACCCAGTACTTC	CSAGLLAGVEETQYF
TRBV6-5	many	TRBD1	TRBJ1-1	TGTGCCAGCAGCAGAACAGGGGGACTGGCTTTCTTT	CASSRTGGLAFF
TRBV6-5	NA	TRBD1	TRBJ2-7	TGTGCCAGCAGTTCCAGGGGACAGCACTACGAGCAGTACTTC	CASSSRGQHYEQYF
TRBV15	few	NA	TRBJ1-5	TGTGCCACCAGCAGAGATTTGAGGAGCAATCAGCCCCAGCATTTT	CATSRDLRSNQPQHF